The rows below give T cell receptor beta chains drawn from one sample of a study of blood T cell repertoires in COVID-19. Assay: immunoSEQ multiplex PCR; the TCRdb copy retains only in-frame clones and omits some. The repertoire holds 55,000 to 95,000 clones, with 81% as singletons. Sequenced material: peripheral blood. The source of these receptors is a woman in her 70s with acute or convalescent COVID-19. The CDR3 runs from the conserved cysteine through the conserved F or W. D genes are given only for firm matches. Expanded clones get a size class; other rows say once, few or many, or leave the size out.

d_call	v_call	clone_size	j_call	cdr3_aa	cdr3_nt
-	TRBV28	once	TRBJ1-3	CASRTGTFLSGNTIYF	TGTGCCAGCAGGACCGGGACATTCCTCTCTGGAAACACCATATATTTT
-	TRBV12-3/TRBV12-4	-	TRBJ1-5	CASSDSYQPQHF	TGTGCCAGCAGCGACAGTTATCAGCCCCAGCATTTT
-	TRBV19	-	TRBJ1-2	CASSSIGYGYTF	TGTGCCAGTAGTTCTATCGGCTATGGCTACACCTTC
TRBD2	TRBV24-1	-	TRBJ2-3	CATSPAIASGSTDTQYF	TGTGCCACCAGTCCGGCTATTGCTAGCGGGAGCACAGATACGCAGTATTTT
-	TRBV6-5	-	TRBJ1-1	CASSYSTANTEAFF	TGTGCCAGCAGTTACAGTACAGCAAACACTGAAGCTTTCTTT
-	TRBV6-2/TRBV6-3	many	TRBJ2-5	CASSYGTAAHQETQYF	TGTGCCAGCAGTTACGGCACGGCGGCACACCAAGAGACCCAGTACTTC
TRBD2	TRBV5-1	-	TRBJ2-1	CASSLTSGSYNEQFF	TGCGCCAGCAGCTTAACTAGCGGCTCCTACAATGAGCAGTTCTTC
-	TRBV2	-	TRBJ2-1	CASITQGSHNEQFF	TGTGCCAGCATTACACAGGGATCGCACAATGAGCAGTTCTTC
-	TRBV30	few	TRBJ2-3	CAWSGLATDTQYF	TGTGCCTGGAGTGGGCTAGCGACAGATACGCAGTATTTT
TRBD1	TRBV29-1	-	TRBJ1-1	CSAWTGEMNTEAFF	TGCAGCGCTTGGACAGGGGAAATGAACACTGAAGCTTTCTTT
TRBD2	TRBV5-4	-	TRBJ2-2	CASSSAWGTSESTGELFF	TGTGCCAGCAGCTCAGCTTGGGGGACTAGCGAATCCACCGGGGAGCTGTTTTTT
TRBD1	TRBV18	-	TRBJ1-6	CASSLQTGGYNSPLHF	TGTGCCAGCTCACTCCAGACAGGGGGCTATAATTCACCCCTCCACTTT
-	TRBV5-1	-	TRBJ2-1	CASSAVGTLGNEQFF	TGCGCCAGCTCGGCGGTCGGAACCCTGGGCAATGAGCAGTTCTTC
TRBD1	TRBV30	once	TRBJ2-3	CAWGRTGRTDTQYF	TGTGCCTGGGGAAGGACAGGTCGCACAGATACGCAGTATTTT
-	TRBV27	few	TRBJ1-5	CASSLGRGRSNQPQHF	TGTGCCAGCAGTTTAGGCAGGGGAAGGAGCAATCAGCCCCAGCATTTT
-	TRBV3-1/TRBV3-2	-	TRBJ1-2	CASSQGPQNYGYTF	TGTGCCAGCAGCCAAGGTCCCCAGAACTATGGCTACACCTTC
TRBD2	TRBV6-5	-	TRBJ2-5	CASSYSTGRVETQYF	TGTGCCAGCAGTTACTCGACTGGGAGGGTGGAGACCCAGTACTTC
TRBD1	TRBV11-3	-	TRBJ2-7	CASSSSQGQGFLGEQYF	TGTGCCAGCAGCTCCTCTCAGGGACAGGGGTTCCTAGGGGAGCAGTACTTC
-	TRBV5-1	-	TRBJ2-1	CASFRQDNEQFF	TGCGCCAGCTTTCGACAGGACAATGAGCAGTTCTTC
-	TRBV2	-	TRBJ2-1	CASSEPGLTSYNEQFF	TGTGCCAGCAGTGAACCCGGGTTAACCTCCTACAATGAGCAGTTCTTC
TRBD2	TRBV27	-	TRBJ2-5	CASSLEKTSGKETQYF	TGTGCCAGCAGTTTAGAGAAGACTAGCGGAAAAGAGACCCAGTACTTC
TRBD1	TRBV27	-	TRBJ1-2	CASSPGTVNYGYTF	TGTGCCAGCAGTCCCGGGACAGTGAACTATGGCTACACCTTC
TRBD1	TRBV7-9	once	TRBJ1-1	CASSPDRGWENTEAFF	TGTGCCAGCAGCCCTGACAGGGGTTGGGAGAACACTGAAGCTTTCTTT
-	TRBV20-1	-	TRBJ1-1	CSARQNTEAFF	TGCAGTGCTAGACAGAACACTGAAGCTTTCTTT
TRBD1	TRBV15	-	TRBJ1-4	CATSRNRGRGSNEKLFF	TGTGCCACCAGCAGGAACAGGGGGCGCGGGTCTAATGAAAAACTGTTTTTT
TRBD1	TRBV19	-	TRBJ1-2	CASRAQGDPLDYGYTF	TGTGCCAGTAGAGCCCAGGGGGACCCATTGGACTATGGCTACACCTTC
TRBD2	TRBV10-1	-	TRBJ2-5	CASSESGGHQGETQYF	TGCGCCAGCAGTGAGTCGGGAGGGCACCAAGGAGAGACCCAGTACTTC
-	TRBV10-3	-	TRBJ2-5	CAISWDFQETQYF	TGTGCCATCAGTTGGGACTTCCAAGAGACCCAGTACTTC
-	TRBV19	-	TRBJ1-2	CASSIQKSGRGRANYGYTF	TGTGCCAGTAGTATACAAAAAAGTGGCAGGGGAAGAGCTAACTATGGCTACACCTTC
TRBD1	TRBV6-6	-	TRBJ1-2	CAVGQGDGYTF	TGTGCCGTGGGACAGGGGGATGGCTACACCTTC
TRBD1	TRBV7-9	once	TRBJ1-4	CASSTTGGSEKLFF	TGTGCCAGCAGCACGACAGGGGGCAGTGAAAAACTGTTTTTT
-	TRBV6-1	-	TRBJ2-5	CASSELLASETQYF	TGTGCCAGCAGTGAACTACTAGCATCGGAGACCCAGTACTTC
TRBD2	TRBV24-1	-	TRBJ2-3	CATEGRREVTDTQYF	TGTGCCACGGAGGGGCGGCGGGAGGTCACAGATACGCAGTATTTT
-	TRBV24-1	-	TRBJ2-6	CATSPTDTGANVLTF	TGTGCCACCAGTCCCACGGACACTGGGGCCAACGTCCTGACTTTC
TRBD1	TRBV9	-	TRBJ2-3	CASSVPTGGVSDTQYF	TGTGCCAGCAGCGTTCCTACAGGGGGCGTCTCAGATACGCAGTATTTT
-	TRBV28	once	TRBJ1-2	CASSSPGGRDGYTF	TGTGCCAGCAGTTCCCCGGGGGGGAGGGATGGCTACACCTTC
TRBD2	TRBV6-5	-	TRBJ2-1	CASRKTSGRYNEQFF	TGTGCCAGCAGGAAGACTAGCGGGAGATACAATGAGCAGTTCTTC
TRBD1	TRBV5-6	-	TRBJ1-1	CATQGDLRATEAFF	TGTGCCACCCAGGGGGATCTTAGGGCCACTGAAGCTTTCTTT
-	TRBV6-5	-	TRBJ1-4	CASSYWGPEKLFF	TGTGCCAGCAGTTACTGGGGGCCTGAAAAACTGTTTTTT
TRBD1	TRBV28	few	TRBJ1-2	CASSLTGANPNYGYTF	TGTGCCAGCAGTTTAACAGGGGCCAACCCCAACTATGGCTACACCTTC
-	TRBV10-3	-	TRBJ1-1	CAISESRGPGRTEAFF	TGTGCCATCAGTGAGTCCAGGGGCCCCGGAAGGACTGAAGCTTTCTTT
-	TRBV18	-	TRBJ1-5	CASSPTGNSNQPQHF	TGTGCCAGCTCACCAACGGGAAATAGCAATCAGCCCCAGCATTTT
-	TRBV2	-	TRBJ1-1	CASTRERTEAFF	TGTGCCAGCACTCGGGAAAGGACTGAAGCTTTCTTT
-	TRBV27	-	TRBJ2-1	CASSPHGVGVGGGHNEQFF	TGTGCCAGCAGTCCCCACGGGGTGGGAGTTGGGGGAGGACACAATGAGCAGTTCTTC
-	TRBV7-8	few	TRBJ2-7	CASSPSSYEQYF	TGTGCCAGCAGCCCTAGCTCCTACGAGCAGTACTTC
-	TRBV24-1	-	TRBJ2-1	CAASLGGGDNEQFF	TGTGCCGCCAGCCTAGGGGGAGGGGACAATGAGCAGTTCTTC
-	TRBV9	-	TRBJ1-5	CAKDLQGTQPQHF	TGTGCCAAAGATTTACAGGGTACGCAGCCCCAGCATTTT
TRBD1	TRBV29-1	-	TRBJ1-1	CSVGQGATEAFF	TGCAGCGTCGGACAGGGGGCGACTGAAGCTTTCTTT
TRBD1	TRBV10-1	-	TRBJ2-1	CASSPFLQGLGQFF	TGCGCCAGCAGCCCCTTCCTACAGGGGCTAGGGCAGTTCTTC
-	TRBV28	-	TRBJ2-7	CASSLWQGYEQYF	TGTGCCAGCAGTTTATGGCAGGGCTACGAGCAGTACTTC
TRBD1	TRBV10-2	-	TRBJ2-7	CASSDRGLYEQYF	TGCGCCAGCAGTGACAGGGGGCTATACGAGCAGTACTTC
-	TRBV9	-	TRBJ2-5	CASSVGPSGQNQETQYF	TGTGCCAGCAGCGTCGGTCCCTCAGGACAGAACCAAGAGACCCAGTACTTC
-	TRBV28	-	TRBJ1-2	CASSFGYGYTF	TGTGCCAGCAGTTTCGGCTATGGCTACACCTTC
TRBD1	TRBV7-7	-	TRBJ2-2	CASSLTGGFQAGELFF	TGTGCTAGCAGCCTGACAGGGGGGTTTCAGGCCGGGGAGCTGTTTTTT
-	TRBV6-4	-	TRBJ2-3	CASSDGTGSTDTQYF	TGTGCCAGCAGTGACGGAACAGGGAGCACAGATACGCAGTATTTT
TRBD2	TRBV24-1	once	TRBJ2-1	CATSDLSGRRDNEQFF	TGTGCCACCAGTGACCTTAGCGGGAGAAGGGACAATGAGCAGTTCTTC
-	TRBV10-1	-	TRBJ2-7	CASSESRDGSSYEQYF	TGCGCCAGCAGTGAGTCAAGGGACGGGAGCTCCTACGAGCAGTACTTC
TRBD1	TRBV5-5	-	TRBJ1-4	CASSLGTGGKEKLFF	TGTGCCAGCAGCTTGGGGACAGGGGGAAAGGAAAAACTGTTTTTT
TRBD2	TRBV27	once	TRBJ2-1	CASSLFPSGVGNEQFF	TGTGCCAGCAGTTTATTCCCTAGCGGAGTGGGGAATGAGCAGTTCTTC